The present entry profiles one T cell receptor beta chain with its context. This record comes from a study of CD8 T cells in Susac syndrome. With random hexamers, about 0.5 to 1 ug RNA was reverse transcribed. Each CDR3 protein gets one entry after TCRdb re-called the immunoSEQ multiplex PCR reads with MiXCR. The table has about 200,000 distinct CDR3 sequences, 80% to 95% seen once; the top ten hold around 0.14%. The germline gives CDR1 MGHRA, CDR2 YSYEKL. Deletions cut 2 bases from V and 2 bases from J, with 24 bases between. The CDR3 loop spans 19 amino acids. TCR beta sequencing was performed on blood CD8+ and CD4+ T cells. The patients who served as multiple sclerosis controls were treatment-naive and had stable or active relapsing-remitting disease that fulfilled the revised McDonald criteria.

The sequence came from a human donor with multiple sclerosis. V and J are TRBV4-1 and TRBJ1-1; no clear D. The source material was CD8+ T cells from PBMCs. The CDR3 sequence: CASSQLPPGSRFPNTEAFF. The DNA of the CDR3 is TGCGCCAGCAGCCAATTGCCACCGGGGTCGAGGTTCCCTAACACTGAAGCTTTCTTT.